This TCR beta chain was identified in a study of CD8 T cells in ankylosing spondylitis. Notes on the study in general: Some of these motif variants have turned up before, in reports on reactive arthritis synovial fluid and blood.

Using its own MiXCR run on the 5' RACE reads, TCRdb lists one record per CDR3 protein. Of just over 350,000 distinct CDR3 sequences in the sample, 20% are singletons; the top ten hold around 13%. In germline, CDR1 is SGHKS, CDR2 YYEKEE (reference sequence). The ends were cut back, 1 base at V and 4 bases at J, with 14 bases in the middle. This CDR3 spans 16 amino acids. In this sample, this clonotype turned up a few times. Its antigen remains unknown. The source material was blood, either unsorted or a sorted T cell fraction (not recorded which). The gene calls are TRBV5-5 and TRBJ2-2, with a weak D call TRBD2 (5 bases). The sequence was collected from a male donor with ankylosing spondylitis or in good health (not recorded which). The chain's CDR3 is CASSLFAGPSTGELFF. Here the CDR3 DNA reads TGTGCCAGCAGCTTGTTCGCGGGTCCTTCCACCGGGGAGCTGTTTTTT. Variable domain in full (rest from reference TRBV5-5 and TRBJ2-2): DAGVTQSPTHLIKTRGQQVTLRCSPISGHKSVSWYQQVLGQGPQFIFQYYEKEERGRGNFPDRFSARQFPNYSSELNVNALLLGDSALYLCASSLFAGPSTGELFFGEGSRLTVL.